What follows are 25 T cell receptor beta chains derived from one specimen sequenced in a study of blood T cells in healthy people across ages. PCR was performed a second time for about 7 to 11 cycles using a sample-barcoded 5' primer and a J-beta primer mix. TCRdb recomputed calls from the 5' RACE reads with MiXCR, one row per CDR3 protein. The table includes about 580,000 distinct CDR3 sequences, around half detected once. Sequencing input: blood. The source of these receptors is a man at least 80 years old in good health.

This clonotype was observed a single time. This sequence joins TRBV4-1 and TRBJ2-3, with D perhaps matching TRBD2 (6 bases). The CDR3 has 13 residues. V lost 2 bases to trimming and J lost 5 bases, with 8 bases between them. Germline values: CDR1 MGHRA, CDR2 YSYEKL. CDR3 region: CASSQWRGDTQYF. CDR3 nucleotide sequence: TGCGCCAGCAGCCAATGGAGGGGAGATACGCAGTATTTT.

The chain carries TRBV6-6 and TRBJ1-3, with 7 bases lining up with TRBD1. This CDR3 is 17 amino acids long. V lost 2 bases and J lost 4; bases outside the gene matches: 11. Germline values: CDR1 MNHNY, CDR2 SVGAGI (reference sequence). The CDR3 DNA is TGTGCCAGCAGTTACCCAGGACAGGCGTTACGAGGAAACACCATATATTTT. As protein: CASSYPGQALRGNTIYF.

The chain employs TRBV10-3 and TRBJ2-1; the match to TRBD1 covers 8 bases. Gene TRBJ2-7 matches the end of the DNA better, so the J call may be wrong. Looked up from germline, CDR1 is ENHRY and CDR2 is SYGVKD. There are 14 residues in the CDR3. CDR3 in amino acids: CAINGGTGYNEQYF. The DNA of the CDR3 is TGTGCCATCAATGGGGGGACAGGCTACAATGAGCAGTACTTC.

The chain links TRBV7-2 to TRBJ1-1, with a tentative D call TRBD1 (6 bases). Germline values: CDR1 SGHTA, CDR2 FQGNSA. The CDR3 loop spans 13 amino acids. V lost 2 bases to trimming and J lost 4 bases, with 8 bases between them. The CDR3 bases are TGTGCCAGCAGCTTAACACAGGGCACTGAAGCTTTCTTT. Its protein is CASSLTQGTEAFF.

The genes are TRBV9 and TRBJ1-6; no firm D call. From germline, CDR1 is SGDLS and CDR2 YYNGEE. V was cut by 3 bases and J by 10 bases, with 17 bases left in between. This CDR3 region has 15 residues. Here the CDR3 reads CASSGLPANLSPLHF. The CDR3 DNA reads as TGTGCCAGCAGCGGGCTACCCGCTAACCTGTCACCCCTCCACTTT. The full variable domain, in which reference TRBV9 and TRBJ1-6 provide the parts outside the CDR3, is DSGVTQTPKHLITATGQRVTLRCSPRSGDLSVYWYQQSLDQGLQFLIQYYNGEERAKGNILERFSAQQFPDLHSELNLSSLELGDSALYFCASSGLPANLSPLHFGNGTRLTVT.

V usage is TRBV12-3 or TRBV12-4 and J usage is TRBJ2-3, with TRBD2 identical over 7 bases. The CDR3 is 15 amino acids. The J segment lost 3 bases and the V segment lost 6 bases, leaving 9 bases of the junction unmatched. The CDR3 is CASSPWAGVTDTQYF. As DNA, the CDR3 is TGTGCCAGCAGCCCATGGGCGGGAGTAACAGATACGCAGTATTTT.

The chain couples TRBV6-6 to TRBJ2-5; 9 bases are a match to TRBD2. The DNA end is more similar to TRBJ2-7, so the J call may be wrong. CDR1 and CDR2 (germline): MNHNY, SVGAGI (reference sequence). This CDR3 has 16 amino acids. The CDR3, as DNA: TGTGCCAGCAGTTACCAGGGACGAGCGGGGGGACGCGAGCAGTACTTC. This encodes CASSYQGRAGGREQYF.

The chain recombines TRBV20-1 with TRBJ2-2; 10 bases fit TRBD1. Trimming at V came to 5 bases and at J to 8 bases, leaving 14 bases not matched to a gene. Germline V lookup: CDR1 DFQATT, CDR2 SNEGSKA (reference sequence). The CDR3 is made up of 16 amino acids. The CDR3 coding sequence is TGCAGTGCTGGTGAGACAGGGGGCACCGGCCGAGGGGAGCTGTTTTTT. Its protein is CSAGETGGTGRGELFF.

The chain couples TRBV29-1 to TRBJ2-5; D might be TRBD1 (6 bases). CDR1 and CDR2 from the germline V gene are SQVTM and ANQGSEA. The CDR3 is 13 amino acids. Trimming cost V 1 base and J 5 bases, with 11 bases left between them. The CDR3 DNA reads as TGCAGCGTTGAAGTAGGGGGTAGGGAGACCCAGTACTTC. The encoded protein is CSVEVGGRETQYF.

V is TRBV7-6 and J is TRBJ1-4; D is possibly TRBD1 (5 bases). The CDR3 runs to 16 residues. The V end was cut by 5 bases, the J end by 6 bases, with 19 bases between. Germline V gene lookup returns CDR1 SGHVS and CDR2 FNYEAQ. Here the CDR3 DNA reads TGTGCCAGCAGCCTCTCTAATGGGGGTTGGGATGAAAAACTGTTTTTT. This codes for CASSLSNGGWDEKLFF. The full variable domain, with the rest looked up from reference TRBV7-6 and TRBJ1-4, is GAGVSQSPRYKVTKRGQDVALRCDPISGHVSLYWYRQALGQGPEFLTYFNYEAQQDKSGLPNDRFSAERPEGSISTLTIQRTEQRDSAMYRCASSLSNGGWDEKLFFGSGTQLSVL.

The J gene is TRBJ2-4, the V gene TRBV3-1, with 10 bases aligning to TRBD2. The CDR3 totals 16 residues. V shed 2 bases and J 10 bases; nucleotides not matched to a gene: 11. Germline loops: CDR1 LGHDT, CDR2 YNNKEL (reference sequence). The CDR3, as DNA: TGTGCCAGCAGCCAACAGGGACTAGCGTCAGTATATATTCAGTACTTC. Protein sequence: CASSQQGLASVYIQYF.

The rearrangement links TRBV20-1 to TRBJ2-3; 7 bases line up with TRBD2. Germline V lookup: CDR1 DFQATT, CDR2 SNEGSKA (reference sequence). The V and J ends lost 2 bases and 0 bases, in that order; junction bases with no gene match: 2. The CDR3 covers 14 residues. The CDR3 sequence: CSARTLASTDTQYF. In nucleotides, the CDR3 is TGCAGTGCTAGAACACTAGCGAGCACAGATACGCAGTATTTT.

This clonotype came up a few times. A much larger clone differs from this one at a single base, so this may be a read error. The J gene is TRBJ1-6, the V gene TRBV6-5; 10 nucleotides match TRBD1. Germline lookup yields CDR1 MNHEY and CDR2 SVGAGI. This CDR3 is 14 amino acids long. The CDR3 sequence is CACSSDRGLSPLHF. Here the CDR3 DNA reads TGTGCCTGCAGTTCCGACAGGGGGCTTTCACCCCTCCACTTT.

V gene TRBV27 combines with J gene TRBJ2-3; 10 nucleotides line up with TRBD2. This CDR3 has 17 amino acids. From germline, CDR1 is MNHEY and CDR2 SMNVEV (reference sequence). With V trimmed by 0 bases and J by 4 bases, 7 bases remained unmatched. CDR3 in amino acids: CASSLSRQRGGPDTQYF. The CDR3 DNA reads TGTGCCAGCAGTTTATCCCGTCAGCGGGGGGGTCCAGATACGCAGTATTTT.

The chain recombines TRBV6-1 with TRBJ1-4; D possibly corresponds to TRBD1 (5 bases). The CDR3 has 15 residues. Germline V gene sequence: CDR1 MNHNS, CDR2 SASEGT. V was cut by 3 bases and J by 4 bases, with 12 bases left in between. CDR3 in DNA: TGTGCCAGCAGTGAGGGGGACGGTTATAATGAAAAACTGTTTTTT. It specifies CASSEGDGYNEKLFF.

This clonotype was found a few times. V is TRBV20-1 and J is TRBJ2-7; 8 positions match TRBD2. Germline V gives CDR1 DFQATT, CDR2 SNEGSKA (reference sequence). After removal of 5 bases from V and 0 bases from J, the junction contained 6 bases not matched to a gene. This CDR3 comprises 14 residues. CDR3 in DNA: TGCAGTGCTCTGGCGGGGGGTAGCTCCTACGAGCAGTACTTC. Protein sequence: CSALAGGSSYEQYF.

The chain employs TRBV5-1 and TRBJ1-1; D gene uncertain. Germline V gene lookup returns CDR1 SGHRS and CDR2 YFSETQ. Trimming cost V 0 bases and J 0 bases, with 12 bases left between them. The CDR3 has 16 amino acids. The CDR3 sequence is CASSLGGGSMNTEAFF. The DNA for the CDR3 is TGCGCCAGCAGCTTGGGGGGAGGGAGCATGAACACTGAAGCTTTCTTT.

This clonotype was observed once. The rearrangement links TRBV5-5 to TRBJ2-3; 14 bases fit TRBD2. This CDR3 contains 18 residues. V trimming: 6 bases; J trimming: 2 bases; junction bases outside the gene matches: 11. Germline CDR1 and CDR2: SGHKS and YYEKEE (reference sequence). The CDR3 DNA reads TGTGCCAGCAACCATCCGGGACTAGCGGGGGCCGACACAGATACGCAGTATTTT. Amino acids: CASNHPGLAGADTDTQYF.

The rearrangement joins TRBV12-3 or TRBV12-4 to TRBJ1-2; D might be TRBD1 (6 bases). Trimming shortened V by 1 base and J by 7 bases, and 13 bases separated the two germline ends. The CDR3 is 14 residues long. CDR3 sequence (DNA): TGTGCCAGCAGTTTAGTCCGGGGGCGCGGTGGCTACACCTTC. It is translated as CASSLVRGRGGYTF.

This clonotype was picked up a small number of times. The chain employs TRBV7-3 and TRBJ2-4; D unclear. The V and J ends lost 5 bases and 7 bases respectively, with 12 bases between them. Per germline, CDR1 SGHTA and CDR2 FQGTGA. The CDR3 totals 13 residues. In nucleotides, the CDR3 is TGTGCCAGCAGCGACGTCCCTGGGAACATTCAGTACTTC. Translated: CASSDVPGNIQYF.

The chain uses TRBV7-2 and TRBJ2-2, with D possibly being TRBD1 or TRBD2 (5 bases each). CDR3 length: 14 amino acids. Germline CDR1 and CDR2: SGHTA and FQGNSA. V lost 1 base and J 4 bases, leaving 7 bases between the germline ends. CDR3 sequence reads: CASSLEGTTGELFF. The CDR3 region has the DNA TGTGCCAGCAGCTTAGAGGGGACCACCGGGGAGCTGTTTTTT.

This clonotype was observed many times. This chain connects TRBV29-1 to TRBJ1-5; D remains unclear. V was clipped by 0 bases and J by 6 bases, with 12 bases between them. The CDR3 contains 14 residues. Germline CDR1 SQVTM, CDR2 ANQGSEA. CDR3 loop: CSVEDSGMGQPQHF. CDR3 nucleotide sequence: TGCAGCGTTGAAGATTCGGGGATGGGTCAGCCCCAGCATTTT.

J is TRBJ2-5 and V is TRBV7-8; the match to TRBD1 covers 7 bases. V dropped 5 bases and J dropped 4; count of bases not matched to a gene: 7. The CDR3 runs 14 residues. The germline V gene has CDR1 SGHVS and CDR2 FQNEAQ. In DNA form, the CDR3 reads TGTGCCAGCAGCCTAGGGACAGCGAGAGAGACCCAGTACTTC. It yields the protein CASSLGTARETQYF.

The chain couples TRBV9 to TRBJ2-1, with 9 bases identical to TRBD2. Trimming cost V 4 bases and J 8 bases; bases outside gene matches: 13. The V gene's germline CDR1 is SGDLS and CDR2 YYNGEE. This CDR3 is 16 amino acids long. CDR3 sequence reads: CASSPAGGRKRDEQFF. The DNA of the CDR3 is TGTGCCAGCAGCCCCGCGGGGGGGCGGAAACGCGATGAGCAGTTCTTC.

Only a few counts were recorded for this clonotype. The chain joins TRBV12-3 or TRBV12-4 to TRBJ2-5, with a tentative D call TRBD2 (6 bases). The CDR3 totals 15 residues. V lost 5 bases, J lost 7 bases, and 20 bases lay in between. CDR3 coding DNA: TGTGCCAGCAGTCCGCAGCCTGAAGTGGGGGGGACCCAGTACTTC. This gives the protein CASSPQPEVGGTQYF.